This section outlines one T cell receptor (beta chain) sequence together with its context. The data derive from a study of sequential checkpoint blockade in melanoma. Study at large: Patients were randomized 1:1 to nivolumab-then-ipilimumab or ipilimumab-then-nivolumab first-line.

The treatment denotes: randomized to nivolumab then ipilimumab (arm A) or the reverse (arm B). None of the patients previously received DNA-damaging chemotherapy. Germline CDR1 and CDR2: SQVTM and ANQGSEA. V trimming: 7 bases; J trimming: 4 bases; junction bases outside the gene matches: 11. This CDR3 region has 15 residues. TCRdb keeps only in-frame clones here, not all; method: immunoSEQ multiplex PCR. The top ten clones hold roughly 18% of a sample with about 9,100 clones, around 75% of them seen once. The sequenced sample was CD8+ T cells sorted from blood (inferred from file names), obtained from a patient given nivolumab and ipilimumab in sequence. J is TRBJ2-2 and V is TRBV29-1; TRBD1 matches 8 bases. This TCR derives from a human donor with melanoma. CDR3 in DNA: TGCAGCGATTCTATCCAGGGGGCCGGCACCGGGGAGCTGTTTTTT. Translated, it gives CSDSIQGAGTGELFF.